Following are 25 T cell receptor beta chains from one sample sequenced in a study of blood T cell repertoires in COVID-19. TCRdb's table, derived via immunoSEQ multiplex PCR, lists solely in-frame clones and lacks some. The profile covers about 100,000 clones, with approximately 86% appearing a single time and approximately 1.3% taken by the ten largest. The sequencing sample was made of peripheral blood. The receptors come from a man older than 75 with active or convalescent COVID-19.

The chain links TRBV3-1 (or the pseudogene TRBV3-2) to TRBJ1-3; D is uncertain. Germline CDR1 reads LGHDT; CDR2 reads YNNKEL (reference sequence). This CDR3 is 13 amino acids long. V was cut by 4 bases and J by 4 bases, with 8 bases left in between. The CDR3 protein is CASSPSPGNTIYF. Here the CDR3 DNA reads TGTGCCAGCAGCCCTTCCCCGGGAAACACCATATATTTT.

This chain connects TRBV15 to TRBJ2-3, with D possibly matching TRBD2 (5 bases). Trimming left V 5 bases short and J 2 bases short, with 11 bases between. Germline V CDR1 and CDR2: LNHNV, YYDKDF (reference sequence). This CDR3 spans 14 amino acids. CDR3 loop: CATSSSRATDTQYF. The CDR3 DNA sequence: TGTGCCACCAGCTCTAGCAGAGCCACAGATACGCAGTATTTT. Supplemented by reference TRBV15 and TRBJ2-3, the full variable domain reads DAMVIQNPRYQVTQFGKPVTLSCSQTLNHNVMYWYQQKSSQAPKLLFHYYDKDFNNEADTPDNFQSRRPNTSFCFLDIRSPGLGDTAMYLCATSSSRATDTQYFGPGTRLTVL.

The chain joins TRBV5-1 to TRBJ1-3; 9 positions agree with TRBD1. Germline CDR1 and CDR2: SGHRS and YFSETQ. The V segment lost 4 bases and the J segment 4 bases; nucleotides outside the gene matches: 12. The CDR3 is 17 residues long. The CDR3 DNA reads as TGCGCCAGCAGCCCGATCTTACAGGGGGCAGACGGAAACACCATATATTTT. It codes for CASSPILQGADGNTIYF.

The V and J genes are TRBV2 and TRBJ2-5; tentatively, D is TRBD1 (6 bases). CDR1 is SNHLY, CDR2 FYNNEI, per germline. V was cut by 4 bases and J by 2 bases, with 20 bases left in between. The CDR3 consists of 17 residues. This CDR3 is CASSVQGHFSRQETQYF. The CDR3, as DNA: TGTGCCAGCAGTGTTCAGGGGCATTTCTCAAGACAAGAGACCCAGTACTTC.

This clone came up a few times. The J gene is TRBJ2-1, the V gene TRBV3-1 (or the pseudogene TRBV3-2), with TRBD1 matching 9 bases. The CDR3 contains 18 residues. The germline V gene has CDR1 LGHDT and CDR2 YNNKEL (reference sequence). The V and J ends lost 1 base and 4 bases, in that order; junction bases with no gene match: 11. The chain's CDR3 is CASSQAARDRETYNEQFF. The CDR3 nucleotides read TGTGCCAGCAGCCAAGCGGCCAGGGACAGGGAAACGTACAATGAGCAGTTCTTC.

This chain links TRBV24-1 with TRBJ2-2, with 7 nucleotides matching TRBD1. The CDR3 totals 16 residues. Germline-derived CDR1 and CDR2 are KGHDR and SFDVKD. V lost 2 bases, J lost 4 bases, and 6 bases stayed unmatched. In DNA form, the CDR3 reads TGTGCCACCAGTGATTCACGGACAGGTGGCACCGGGGAGCTGTTTTTT. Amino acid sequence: CATSDSRTGGTGELFF.

DNA for the CDR3: TGTGCCAGCAGCTCAGGAGGGGGGGTCAAAAACATTCAGTACTTC. Translated: CASSSGGGVKNIQYF. The V and J genes are TRBV7-2 and TRBJ2-4, with TRBD2 as a possible D gene (7 bases). Germline values: CDR1 SGHTA, CDR2 FQGNSA. V shed 4 bases and J shed 3 bases, with 13 bases lying between them. The CDR3 spans 15 residues.

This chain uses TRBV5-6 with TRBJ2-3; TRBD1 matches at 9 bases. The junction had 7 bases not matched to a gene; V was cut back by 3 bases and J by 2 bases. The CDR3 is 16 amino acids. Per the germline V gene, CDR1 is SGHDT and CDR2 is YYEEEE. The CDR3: CASSSLGTGTTDTQYF. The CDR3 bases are TGTGCCAGCAGCTCTCTTGGGACAGGGACCACAGATACGCAGTATTTT. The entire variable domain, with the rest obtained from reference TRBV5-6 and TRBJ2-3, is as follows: DAGVTQSPTHLIKTRGQQVTLRCSPKSGHDTVSWYQQALGQGPQFIFQYYEEEERQRGNFPDRFSGHQFPNYSSELNVNALLLGDSALYLCASSSLGTGTTDTQYFGPGTRLTVL.

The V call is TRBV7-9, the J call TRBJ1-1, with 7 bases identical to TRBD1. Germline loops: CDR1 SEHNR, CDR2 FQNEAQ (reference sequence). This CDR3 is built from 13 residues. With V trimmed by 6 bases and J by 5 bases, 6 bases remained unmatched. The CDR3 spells CASRTGLGTEAFF. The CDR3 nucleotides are TGTGCCAGCAGGACAGGGTTAGGGACTGAAGCTTTCTTT.

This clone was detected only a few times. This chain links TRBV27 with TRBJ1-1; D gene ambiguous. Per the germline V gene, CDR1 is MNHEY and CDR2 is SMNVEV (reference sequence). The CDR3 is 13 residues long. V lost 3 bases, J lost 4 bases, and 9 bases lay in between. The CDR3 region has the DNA TGTGCCAGCAGTTTTTTATCCCGCACTGAAGCTTTCTTT. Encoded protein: CASSFLSRTEAFF.

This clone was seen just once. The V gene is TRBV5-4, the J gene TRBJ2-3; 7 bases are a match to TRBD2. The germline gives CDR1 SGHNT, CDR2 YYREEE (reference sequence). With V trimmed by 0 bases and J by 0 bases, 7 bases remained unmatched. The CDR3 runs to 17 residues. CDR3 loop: CASSLGGASGSTDTQYF. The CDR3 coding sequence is TGTGCCAGCAGCTTGGGGGGAGCTAGCGGAAGCACAGATACGCAGTATTTT.

The CDR3 region is CASSQDRTGSGYTF. In DNA form, the CDR3 reads TGCGCCAGCAGCCAAGACCGGACAGGGAGCGGCTACACCTTC. The J gene is TRBJ1-2, the V gene TRBV4-1, with 8 positions matching TRBD1. The CDR3 is 14 residues long. Germline V CDR1 and CDR2: MGHRA, YSYEKL. V lost 0 bases to trimming and J lost 8 bases; unmatched junction nucleotides: 5.

CDR3 sequence: CAISVSLAVETQYF. The CDR3 coding sequence is TGTGCCATCAGTGTTTCCCTAGCCGTGGAGACCCAGTACTTC. The V call is TRBV10-3, the J call TRBJ2-5, with D maybe TRBD2 (5 bases). The germline CDR1 and CDR2 sequences are ENHRY and SYGVKD. The CDR3 has 14 amino acids. Between the trimmed V and J ends, which lost 4 bases and 5 bases, there was a span of 14 bases.

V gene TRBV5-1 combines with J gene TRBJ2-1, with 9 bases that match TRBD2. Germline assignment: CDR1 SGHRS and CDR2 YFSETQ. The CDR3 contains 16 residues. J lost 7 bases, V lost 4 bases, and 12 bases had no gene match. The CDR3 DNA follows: TGCGCCAGCAGCGAAGTCGTAGCGGGAGTGGGTAATGAGCAGTTCTTC. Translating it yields CASSEVVAGVGNEQFF.

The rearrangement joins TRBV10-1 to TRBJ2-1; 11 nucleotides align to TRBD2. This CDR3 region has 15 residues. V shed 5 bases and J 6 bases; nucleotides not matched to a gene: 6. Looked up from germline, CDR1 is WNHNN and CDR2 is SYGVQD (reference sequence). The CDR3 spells CASSSGTSGRNEQFF. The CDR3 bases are TGCGCCAGCAGTTCCGGGACTAGCGGCCGCAATGAGCAGTTCTTC.

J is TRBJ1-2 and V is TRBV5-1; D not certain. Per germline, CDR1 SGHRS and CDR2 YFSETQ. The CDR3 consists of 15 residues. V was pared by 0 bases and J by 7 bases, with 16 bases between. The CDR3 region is CASSLAVAGAGGYTF. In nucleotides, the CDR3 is TGCGCCAGCAGCTTGGCGGTGGCGGGTGCGGGTGGCTACACCTTC.

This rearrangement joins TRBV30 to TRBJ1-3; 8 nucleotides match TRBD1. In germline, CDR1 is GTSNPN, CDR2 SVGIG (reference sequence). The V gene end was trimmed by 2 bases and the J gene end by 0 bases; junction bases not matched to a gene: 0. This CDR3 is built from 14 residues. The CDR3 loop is CAWSQGASGNTIYF. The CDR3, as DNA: TGTGCCTGGAGTCAGGGGGCCTCTGGAAACACCATATATTTT.

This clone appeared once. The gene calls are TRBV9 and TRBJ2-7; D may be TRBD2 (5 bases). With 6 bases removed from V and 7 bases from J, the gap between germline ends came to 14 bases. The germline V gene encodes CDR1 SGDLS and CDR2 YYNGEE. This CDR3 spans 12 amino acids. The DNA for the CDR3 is TGTGCCAGCACGGAGGTGGGTTATGAGCAGTACTTC. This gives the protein CASTEVGYEQYF.

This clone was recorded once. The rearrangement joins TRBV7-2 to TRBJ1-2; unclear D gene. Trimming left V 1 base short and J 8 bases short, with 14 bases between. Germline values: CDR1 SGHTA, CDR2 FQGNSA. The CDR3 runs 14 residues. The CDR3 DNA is TGTGCCAGCAGCTTAGTGACTGAAGACCTAGGCTACACCTTC. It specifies CASSLVTEDLGYTF.

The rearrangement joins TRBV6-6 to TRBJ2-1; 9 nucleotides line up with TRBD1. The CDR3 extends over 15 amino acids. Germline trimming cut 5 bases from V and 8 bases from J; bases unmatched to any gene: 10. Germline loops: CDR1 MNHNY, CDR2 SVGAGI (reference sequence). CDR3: CASSPPGQGSHEQFF. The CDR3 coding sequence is TGTGCCAGCAGTCCTCCGGGACAGGGATCCCATGAGCAGTTCTTC.

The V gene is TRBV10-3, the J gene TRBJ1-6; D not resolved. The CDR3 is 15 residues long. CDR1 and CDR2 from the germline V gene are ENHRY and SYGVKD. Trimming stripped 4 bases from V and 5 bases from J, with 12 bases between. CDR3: CAISGKGDDNSPLHF. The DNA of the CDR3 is TGTGCCATCAGTGGGAAGGGAGATGATAATTCACCCCTCCACTTT.

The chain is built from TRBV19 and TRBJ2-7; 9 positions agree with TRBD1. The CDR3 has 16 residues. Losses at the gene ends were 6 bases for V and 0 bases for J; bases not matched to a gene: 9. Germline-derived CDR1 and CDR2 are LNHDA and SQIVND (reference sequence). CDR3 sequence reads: CASRHTGGVASYEQYF. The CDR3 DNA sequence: TGTGCCAGTAGACATACAGGGGGCGTAGCCTCCTACGAGCAGTACTTC.

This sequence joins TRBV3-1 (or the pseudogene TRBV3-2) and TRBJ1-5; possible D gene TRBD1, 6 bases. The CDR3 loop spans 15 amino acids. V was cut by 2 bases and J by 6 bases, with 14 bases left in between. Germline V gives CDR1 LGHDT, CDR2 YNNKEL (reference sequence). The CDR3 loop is CASSQNRASSQPQHF. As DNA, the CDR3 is TGTGCCAGCAGCCAAAACAGGGCCTCTAGTCAGCCCCAGCATTTT.

The CDR3 sequence: CASSQGHLLAGVYTGELFF. Written as DNA, the CDR3 is TGTGCCAGCAGCCAAGGCCACCTTCTAGCGGGAGTATACACCGGGGAGCTGTTTTTT. The rearrangement links TRBV4-2 to TRBJ2-2, with 10 bases identical to TRBD2. The CDR3 extends over 19 amino acids. Looked up from germline, CDR1 is LGHNA and CDR2 is YNFKEQ. J was trimmed by 3 bases and V by 1 base; bases with no gene match: 11.

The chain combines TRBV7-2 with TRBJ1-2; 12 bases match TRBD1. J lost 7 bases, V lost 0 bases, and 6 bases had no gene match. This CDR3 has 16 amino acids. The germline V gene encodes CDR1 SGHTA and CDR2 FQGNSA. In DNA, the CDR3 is TGTGCCAGCAGCTTAGCGCCGGGACAGGGGGCCGGTGGCTACACCTTC. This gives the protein CASSLAPGQGAGGYTF.